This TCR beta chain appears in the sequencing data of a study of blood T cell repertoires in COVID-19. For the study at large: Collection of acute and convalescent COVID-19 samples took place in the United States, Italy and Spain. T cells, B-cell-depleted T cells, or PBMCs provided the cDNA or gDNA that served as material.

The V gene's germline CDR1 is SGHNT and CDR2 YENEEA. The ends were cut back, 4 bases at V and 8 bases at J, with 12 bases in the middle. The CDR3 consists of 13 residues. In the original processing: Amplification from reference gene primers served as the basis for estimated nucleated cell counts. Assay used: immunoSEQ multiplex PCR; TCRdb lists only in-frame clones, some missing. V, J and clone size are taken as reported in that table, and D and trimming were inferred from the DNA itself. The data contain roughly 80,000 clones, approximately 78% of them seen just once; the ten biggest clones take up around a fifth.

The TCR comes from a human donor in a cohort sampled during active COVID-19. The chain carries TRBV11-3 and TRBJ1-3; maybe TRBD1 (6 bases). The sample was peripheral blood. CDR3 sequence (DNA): TGTGCCAGCAGCTACACAGGGATCGACACCATATATTTT. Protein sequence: CASSYTGIDTIYF.